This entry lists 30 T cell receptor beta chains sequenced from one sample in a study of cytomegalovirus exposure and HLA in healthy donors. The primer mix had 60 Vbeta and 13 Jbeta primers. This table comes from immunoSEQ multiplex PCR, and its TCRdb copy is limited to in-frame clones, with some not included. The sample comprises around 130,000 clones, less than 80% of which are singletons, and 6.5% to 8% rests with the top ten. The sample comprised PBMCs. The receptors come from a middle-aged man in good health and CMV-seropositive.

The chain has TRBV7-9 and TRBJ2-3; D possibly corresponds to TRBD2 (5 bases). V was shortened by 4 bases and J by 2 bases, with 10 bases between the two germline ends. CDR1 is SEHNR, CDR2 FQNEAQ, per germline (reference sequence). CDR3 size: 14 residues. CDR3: CASSSPGSTDTQYF. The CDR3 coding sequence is TGTGCCAGCAGCTCTCCGGGATCCACAGATACGCAGTATTTT.

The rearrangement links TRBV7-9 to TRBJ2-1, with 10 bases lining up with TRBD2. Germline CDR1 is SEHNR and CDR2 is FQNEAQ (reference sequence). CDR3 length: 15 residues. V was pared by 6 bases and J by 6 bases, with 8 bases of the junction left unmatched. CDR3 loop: CASRHLAGASNEQFF. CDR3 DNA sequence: TGTGCCAGCAGACATCTAGCGGGAGCGAGCAATGAGCAGTTCTTC.

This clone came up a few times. The CDR3 DNA follows: TGCGCCAGCAGCCAATTTGCGCTAGCGAACGGAGAGACCCAGTACTTC. Translating gives CASSQFALANGETQYF. The chain carries TRBV4-1 and TRBJ2-5; tentative D call: TRBD2 (6 bases). The CDR3 is 16 amino acids. Germline-derived CDR1 and CDR2 are MGHRA and YSYEKL. The V and J ends lost 2 bases and 4 bases respectively, with 17 bases between them.

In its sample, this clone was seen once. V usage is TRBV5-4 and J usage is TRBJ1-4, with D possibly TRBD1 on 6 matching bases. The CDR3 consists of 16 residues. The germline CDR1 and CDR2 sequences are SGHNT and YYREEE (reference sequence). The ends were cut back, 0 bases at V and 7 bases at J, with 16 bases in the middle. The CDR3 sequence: CASSLAAGAGGEKLFF. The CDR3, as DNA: TGTGCCAGCAGCTTGGCGGCAGGGGCGGGGGGTGAAAAACTGTTTTTT.

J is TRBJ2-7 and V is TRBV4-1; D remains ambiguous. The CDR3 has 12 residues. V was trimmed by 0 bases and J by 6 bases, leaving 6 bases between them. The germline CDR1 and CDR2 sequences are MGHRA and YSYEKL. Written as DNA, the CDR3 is TGCGCCAGCAGCCAAGATTCGGGCGAGCAGTACTTC. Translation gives CASSQDSGEQYF.

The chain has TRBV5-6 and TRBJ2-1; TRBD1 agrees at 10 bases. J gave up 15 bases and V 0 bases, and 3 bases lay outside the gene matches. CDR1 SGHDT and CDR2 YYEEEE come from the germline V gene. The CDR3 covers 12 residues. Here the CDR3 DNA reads TGTGCCAGCAGCTTGGGGACAGGGGGGGTGTTCTTC. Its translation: CASSLGTGGVFF.

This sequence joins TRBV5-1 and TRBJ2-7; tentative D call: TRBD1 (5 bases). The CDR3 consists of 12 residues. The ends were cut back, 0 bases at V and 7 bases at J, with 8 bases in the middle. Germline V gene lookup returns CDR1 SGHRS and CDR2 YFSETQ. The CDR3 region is CASSLEWTEQYF. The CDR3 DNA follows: TGCGCCAGCAGCTTGGAATGGACAGAGCAGTACTTC. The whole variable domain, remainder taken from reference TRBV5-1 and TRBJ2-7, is KAGVTQTPRYLIKTRGQQVTLSCSPISGHRSVSWYQQTPGQGLQFLFEYFSETQRNKGNFPGRFSGRQFSNSRSEMNVSTLELGDSALYLCASSLEWTEQYFGPGTRLTVT.

CDR3 loop: CAISGGQGQTYEQYF. CDR3 DNA sequence: TGTGCCATCAGTGGTGGGCAGGGCCAGACCTACGAGCAGTACTTC. The chain uses TRBV10-3 and TRBJ2-7, with a weak D call TRBD1 (5 bases). Germline values: CDR1 ENHRY, CDR2 SYGVKD. The CDR3 sequence is 15 residues long. Trimming cost V 4 bases and J 2 bases, with 15 bases left between them.

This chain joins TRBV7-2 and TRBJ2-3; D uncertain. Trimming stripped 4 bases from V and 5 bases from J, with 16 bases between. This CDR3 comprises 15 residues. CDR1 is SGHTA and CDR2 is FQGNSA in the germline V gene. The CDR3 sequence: CASSSLTLGRDTQYF. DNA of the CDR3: TGTGCCAGCAGCTCCCTGACTCTGGGTCGAGATACGCAGTATTTT.

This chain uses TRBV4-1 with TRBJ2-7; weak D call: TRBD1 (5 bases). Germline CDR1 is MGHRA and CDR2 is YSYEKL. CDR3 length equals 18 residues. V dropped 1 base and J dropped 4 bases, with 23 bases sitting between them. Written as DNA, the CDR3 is TGCGCCAGCAGCCAAGGGAGCCCGACAGAAGCCCTACCGTACGAGCAGTACTTC. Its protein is CASSQGSPTEALPYEQYF.

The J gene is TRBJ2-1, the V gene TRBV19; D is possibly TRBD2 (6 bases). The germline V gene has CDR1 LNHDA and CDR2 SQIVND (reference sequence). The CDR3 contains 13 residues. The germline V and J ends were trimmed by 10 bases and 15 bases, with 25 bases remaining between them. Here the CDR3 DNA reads TGTGCCACCGATTCCGGCCTGGGGGGACGCTGGTTCTTC. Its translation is CATDSGLGGRWFF. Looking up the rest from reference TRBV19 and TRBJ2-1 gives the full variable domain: DGGITQSPKYLFRKEGQNVTLSCEQNLNHDAMYWYRQDPGQGLRLIYYSQIVNDFQKGDIAEGYSVSREKKESFPLTVTSAQKNPTAFYLCATDSGLGGRWFFGPGTRLTVL.

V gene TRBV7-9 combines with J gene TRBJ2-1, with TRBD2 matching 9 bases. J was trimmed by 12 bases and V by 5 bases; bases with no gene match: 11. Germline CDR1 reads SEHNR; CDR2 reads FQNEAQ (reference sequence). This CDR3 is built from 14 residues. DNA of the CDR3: TGTGCCAGCAGCCTGACTAGCGGAGATGGCGGGCAGTTCTTC. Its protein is CASSLTSGDGGQFF.

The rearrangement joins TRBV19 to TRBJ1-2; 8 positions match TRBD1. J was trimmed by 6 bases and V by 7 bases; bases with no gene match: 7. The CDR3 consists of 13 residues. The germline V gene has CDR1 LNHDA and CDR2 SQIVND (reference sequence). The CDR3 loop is CASTRTGRNGYTF. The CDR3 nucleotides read TGTGCCAGTACCAGGACAGGGAGAAATGGCTACACCTTC. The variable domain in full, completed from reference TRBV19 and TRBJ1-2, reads DGGITQSPKYLFRKEGQNVTLSCEQNLNHDAMYWYRQDPGQGLRLIYYSQIVNDFQKGDIAEGYSVSREKKESFPLTVTSAQKNPTAFYLCASTRTGRNGYTFGSGTRLTVV.

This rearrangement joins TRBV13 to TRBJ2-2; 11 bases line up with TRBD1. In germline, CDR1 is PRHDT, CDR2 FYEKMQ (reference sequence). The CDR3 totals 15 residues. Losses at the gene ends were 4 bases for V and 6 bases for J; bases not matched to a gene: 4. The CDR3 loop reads CASSSDRGRPGELFF. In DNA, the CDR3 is TGTGCCAGCAGCTCGGACAGGGGGCGCCCCGGGGAGCTGTTTTTT. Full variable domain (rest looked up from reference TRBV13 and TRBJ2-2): AAGVIQSPRHLIKEKRETATLKCYPIPRHDTVYWYQQGPGQDPQFLISFYEKMQSDKGSIPDRFSAQQFSDYHSELNMSSLELGDSALYFCASSSDRGRPGELFFGEGSRLTVL.

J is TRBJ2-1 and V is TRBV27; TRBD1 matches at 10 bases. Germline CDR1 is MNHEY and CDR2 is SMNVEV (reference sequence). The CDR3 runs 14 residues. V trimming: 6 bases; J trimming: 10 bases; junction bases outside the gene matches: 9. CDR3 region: CASRHGTGVREQFF. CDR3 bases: TGTGCCAGCAGACACGGGACAGGGGTAAGGGAGCAGTTCTTC.

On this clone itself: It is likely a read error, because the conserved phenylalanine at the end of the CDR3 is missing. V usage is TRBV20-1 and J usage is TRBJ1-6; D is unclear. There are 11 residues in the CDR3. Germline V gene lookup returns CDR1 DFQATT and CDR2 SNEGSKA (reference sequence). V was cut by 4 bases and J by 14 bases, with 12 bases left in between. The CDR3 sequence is CSAKEECALHL. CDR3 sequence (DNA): TGCAGTGCTAAGGAGGAGTGTGCCCTCCACCTT.

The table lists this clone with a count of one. The CDR3 loop is CASSFGDNYGYTF. The CDR3 DNA reads as TGCGCCAGCAGCTTCGGAGATAACTATGGCTACACCTTC. The rearrangement uses TRBV5-1 and TRBJ1-2; D not resolved. V was pared by 2 bases and J by 1 base, with 6 bases between. Germline V lookup: CDR1 SGHRS, CDR2 YFSETQ. The CDR3 runs to 13 residues.

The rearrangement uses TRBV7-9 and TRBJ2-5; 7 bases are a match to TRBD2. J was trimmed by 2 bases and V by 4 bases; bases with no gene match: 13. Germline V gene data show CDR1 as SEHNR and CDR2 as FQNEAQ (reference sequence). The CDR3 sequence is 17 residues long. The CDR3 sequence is CASSSLSSGSFQETQYF. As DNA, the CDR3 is TGTGCCAGCAGCTCGCTCTCTAGCGGATCTTTTCAAGAGACCCAGTACTTC.

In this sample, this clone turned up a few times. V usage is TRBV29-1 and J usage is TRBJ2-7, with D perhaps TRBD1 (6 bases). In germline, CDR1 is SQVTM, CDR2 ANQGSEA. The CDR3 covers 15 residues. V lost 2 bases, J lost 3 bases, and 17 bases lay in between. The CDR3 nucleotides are TGCAGCGTTGAAACGTCGGCAGGGGTCGGCTACGAGCAGTACTTC. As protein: CSVETSAGVGYEQYF.

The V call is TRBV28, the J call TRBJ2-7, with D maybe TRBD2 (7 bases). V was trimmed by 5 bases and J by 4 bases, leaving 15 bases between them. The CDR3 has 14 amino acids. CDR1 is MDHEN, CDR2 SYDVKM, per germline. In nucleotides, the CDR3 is TGTGCCAGCAGTCAGGCGGGGGCTCGGTACGAGCAGTACTTC. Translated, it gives CASSQAGARYEQYF.

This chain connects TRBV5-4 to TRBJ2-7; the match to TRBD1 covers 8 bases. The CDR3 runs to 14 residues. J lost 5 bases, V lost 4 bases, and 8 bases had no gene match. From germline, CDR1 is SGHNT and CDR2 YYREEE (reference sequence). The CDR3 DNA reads TGTGCCAGCAGCCCTCGGACAGGGCAGAACGAGCAGTACTTC. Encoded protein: CASSPRTGQNEQYF.

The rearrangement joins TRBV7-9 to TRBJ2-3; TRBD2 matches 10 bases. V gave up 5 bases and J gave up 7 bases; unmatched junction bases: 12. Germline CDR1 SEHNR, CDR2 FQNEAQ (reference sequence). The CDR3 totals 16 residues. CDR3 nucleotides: TGTGCCAGCAGCCCCGAGGCACTAGCGGGGTACAATACGCAGTATTTT. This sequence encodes CASSPEALAGYNTQYF.

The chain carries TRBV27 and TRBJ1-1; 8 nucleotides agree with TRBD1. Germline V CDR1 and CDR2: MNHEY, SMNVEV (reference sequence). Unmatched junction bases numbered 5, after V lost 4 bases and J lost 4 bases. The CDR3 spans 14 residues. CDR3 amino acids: CASSSNRGSTEAFF. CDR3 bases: TGTGCCAGCAGTTCGAACAGGGGGTCCACTGAAGCTTTCTTT.

CDR3 nucleotide sequence: TGTGCCAGCACCCAAAGGCGGGACTTCGGTTCACCCCTCCACTTT. This translates into CASTQRRDFGSPLHF. The V call is TRBV27, the J call TRBJ1-6; a weak D match, TRBD1 (5 bases). The CDR3 runs to 15 residues. The germline CDR1 and CDR2 sequences are MNHEY and SMNVEV (reference sequence). V gave up 7 bases and J gave up 9 bases, with 19 bases separating them.

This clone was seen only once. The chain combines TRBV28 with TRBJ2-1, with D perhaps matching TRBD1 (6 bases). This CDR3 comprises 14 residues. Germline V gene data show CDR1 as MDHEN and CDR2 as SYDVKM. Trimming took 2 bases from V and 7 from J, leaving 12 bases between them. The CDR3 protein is CASSLQGSVNEQFF. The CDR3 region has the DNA TGTGCCAGCAGTTTACAGGGGTCAGTGAATGAGCAGTTCTTC.

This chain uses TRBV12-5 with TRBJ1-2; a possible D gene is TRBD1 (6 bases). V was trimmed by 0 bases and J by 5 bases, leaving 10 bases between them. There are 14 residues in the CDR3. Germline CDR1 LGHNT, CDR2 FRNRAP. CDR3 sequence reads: CASGLVGGRYGYTF. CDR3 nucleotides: TGTGCTAGTGGTTTGGTAGGGGGTCGTTATGGCTACACCTTC.

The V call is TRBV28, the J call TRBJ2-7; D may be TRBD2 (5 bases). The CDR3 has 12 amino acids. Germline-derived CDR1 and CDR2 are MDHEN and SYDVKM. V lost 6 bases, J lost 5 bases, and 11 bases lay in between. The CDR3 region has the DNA TGTGCCAGCAGCCTCCCCGGGGACGAGCAGTACTTC. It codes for CASSLPGDEQYF.

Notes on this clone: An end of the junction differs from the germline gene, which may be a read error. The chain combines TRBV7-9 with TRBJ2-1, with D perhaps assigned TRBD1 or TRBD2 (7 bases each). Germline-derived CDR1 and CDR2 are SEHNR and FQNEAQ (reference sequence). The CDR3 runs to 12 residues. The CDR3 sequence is CSSRGGINEQFF. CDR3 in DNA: TGTTCCAGCAGGGGGGGGATCAATGAGCAGTTCTTC. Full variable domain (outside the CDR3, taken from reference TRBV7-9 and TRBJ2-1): DTGVSQNPRHKITKRGQNVTFRCDPISEHNRLYWYRQTLGQGPEFLTYFQNEAQLEKSRLLSDRFSAERPKGSFSTLEIQRTEQGDSAMYLCSSRGGINEQFFGPGTRLTVL.

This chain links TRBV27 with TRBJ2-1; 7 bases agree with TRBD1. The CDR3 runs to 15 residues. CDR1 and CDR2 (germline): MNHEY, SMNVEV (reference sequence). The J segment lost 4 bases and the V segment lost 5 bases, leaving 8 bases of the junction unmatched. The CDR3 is CASSLSTTGYNEQFF. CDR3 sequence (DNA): TGTGCCAGCAGTCTCTCAACGACAGGGTACAATGAGCAGTTCTTC.

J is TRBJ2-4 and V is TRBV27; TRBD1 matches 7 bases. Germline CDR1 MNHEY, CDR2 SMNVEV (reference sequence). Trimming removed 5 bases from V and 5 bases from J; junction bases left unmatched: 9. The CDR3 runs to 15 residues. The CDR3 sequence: CASSIQGDRQNIQYF. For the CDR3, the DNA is TGTGCCAGCAGTATCCAGGGGGACCGACAAAACATTCAGTACTTC.